A selection of T cell receptor beta chains follows, all from one sample in a study of CD8+ T cells in alopecia areata. The assay was immunoSEQ multiplex PCR, and TCRdb's table has in-frame clones only and misses some. Here the sample spans about 260,000 clones, around three fifths being singletons. The source material was CD4+ T cells sorted from blood, sampled around week 53, from a patient treated with tofacitinib. The receptors shown here come from a human donor with alopecia areata. The CDR3 runs from the conserved cysteine through the conserved F or W.

TRBV5-1 CASSLDGMKTLFF
TRBV5-1 CASSSDRGFSEQYF
TRBV5-1 CASSLLGDTQYF
TRBV7-9 CASSPPTGMNTEAFF
TRBV5-1 CASRAETKEQYF
TRBV25-1 CASRSGTSGEQYF
TRBV27 CASSRTAYNEQFF
TRBV7-2 CASSPGTLLLSSEQFF
TRBV7-9 CASSPRRGQLNEKLFF
TRBV9 CASSPRGLRGGYTF
TRBV7-9 CASSPRGGERSYSPLHF
TRBV7-2 CASSLIQGGEQFF
TRBV29-1 CSVVGGPTVGETQYF
TRBV7-3 CASSLVGNTEAFF
TRBV19 CASGGPGIYEQYF
TRBV5-1 CASSFGSENTEAFF
TRBV18 CASSLLGGADQPQHF
TRBV5-6 CASSRSAGPAHEQYF
TRBV18 CASSRDLSYEQYF
TRBV29-1 CSAGTDTQYF
TRBV30 CAWKGAQDQPQHF
TRBV18 CASSPPVTASSGANVLTF
TRBV18 CASSRQGSTTEAFF
TRBV15 CATRRLAATGEQFF
TRBV11-1 CASSLSGNRYEQYF
TRBV29-1 CSVAGTSSYEQYF
TRBV30 CAWKVGGNYGYTF
TRBV10-3 CAISEAPGPQYF
TRBV30 CAWNSLNTGELFF
TRBV29-1 CSVELGGLSTEAFF
TRBV6-6 CASRTTGAQPQHF
TRBV9 CASSVNQVRSYNSPLHF
TRBV29-1 CSVGVRGRSDTQYF
TRBV5-1 CASRGTEDTGELFF
TRBV9 CASSVGGTDSYEQYF
TRBV10-3 CAISGTALKDTQYF
TRBV5-1 CASSLKGISYEQYF
TRBV30 CAWNPTGGASYGYTF
TRBV2 CASSGTGVNEQFF
TRBV27 CASSLWGGHEQYF
TRBV7-8 CASSWTGGYEQYF
TRBV7-9 CASRPTGGLGTEAFF
TRBV6-1 CASSEPGMRNEQFF
TRBV29-1 CSVEPTDTQYF
TRBV5-1 CASSLTAYEQYF
TRBV5-4 CASGPWTGGSEQYF
TRBV14 CASSPRGRYEQYF
TRBV25-1 CASTDRWGDGYTF
TRBV19 CASSPKGGSGYTF
TRBV2 CASRELDRFYNSPLHF
TRBV7-9 CASSLVNTEAFF
TRBV25-1 CASSEYNGPSNSPLHF